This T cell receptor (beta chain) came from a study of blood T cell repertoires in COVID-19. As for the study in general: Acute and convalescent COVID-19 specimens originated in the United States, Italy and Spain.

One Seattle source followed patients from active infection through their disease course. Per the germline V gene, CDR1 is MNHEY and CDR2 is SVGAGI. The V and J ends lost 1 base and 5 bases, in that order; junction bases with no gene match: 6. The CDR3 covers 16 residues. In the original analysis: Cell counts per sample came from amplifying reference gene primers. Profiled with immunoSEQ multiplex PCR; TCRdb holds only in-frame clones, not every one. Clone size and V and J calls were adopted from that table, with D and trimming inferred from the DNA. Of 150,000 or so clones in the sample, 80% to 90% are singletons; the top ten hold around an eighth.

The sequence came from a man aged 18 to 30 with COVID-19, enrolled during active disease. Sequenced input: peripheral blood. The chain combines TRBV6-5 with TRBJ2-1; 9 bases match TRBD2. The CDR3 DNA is TGTGCCAGCAGTTACTTCTCCCTAGCGGGGCACAATGAGCAGTTCTTC. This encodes CASSYFSLAGHNEQFF.